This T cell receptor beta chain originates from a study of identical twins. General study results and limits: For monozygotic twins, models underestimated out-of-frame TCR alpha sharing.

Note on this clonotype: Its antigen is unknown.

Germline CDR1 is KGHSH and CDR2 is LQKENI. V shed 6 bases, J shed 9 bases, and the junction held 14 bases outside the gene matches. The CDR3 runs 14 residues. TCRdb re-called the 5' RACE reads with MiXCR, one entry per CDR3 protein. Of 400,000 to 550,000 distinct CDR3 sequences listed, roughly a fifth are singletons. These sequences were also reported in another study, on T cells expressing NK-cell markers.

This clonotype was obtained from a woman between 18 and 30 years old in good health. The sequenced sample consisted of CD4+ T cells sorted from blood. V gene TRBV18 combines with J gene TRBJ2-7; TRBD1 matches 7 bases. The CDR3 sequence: CASSRLGTDMGQYF. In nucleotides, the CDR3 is TGTGCCAGCTCCCGTCTCGGGACAGATATGGGGCAGTACTTC.